This TCR beta chain was found in a study of cytomegalovirus exposure and HLA in healthy donors. Study background: Within an early data release were 80 million to 90 million unique TCRs drawn from HLA-typed donors. Study-wide results and caveats: In a later analysis, several top co-occurrence clusters appeared linked to parvovirus B19, influenza, CMV and Epstein-Barr virus. Diagnosis of cytomegalovirus status made by the classifier reportedly showed high specificity and sensitivity.

As regards this clone: The antigen remains undetermined.

Trimming removed 7 bases at V and 0 bases at J, with 7 bases between. CDR3 size: 12 residues. From germline, CDR1 is SQVTM and CDR2 ANQGSEA. Use of 60 Vbeta and 13 Jbeta primers characterized the PCR. TCRdb's table, derived via immunoSEQ multiplex PCR, lists solely in-frame clones and lacks some. The sample includes 100,000 to 150,000 clones, 74% of them seen just once. The sequence was collected from a woman aged 45-60 years in good health and CMV-seropositive. The rearrangement links TRBV29-1 to TRBJ1-3; D is ambiguous. Source material: PBMCs. CDR3: CSAQSSGNTIYF. The DNA for the CDR3 is TGCAGCGCCCAGTCCTCTGGAAACACCATATATTTT.